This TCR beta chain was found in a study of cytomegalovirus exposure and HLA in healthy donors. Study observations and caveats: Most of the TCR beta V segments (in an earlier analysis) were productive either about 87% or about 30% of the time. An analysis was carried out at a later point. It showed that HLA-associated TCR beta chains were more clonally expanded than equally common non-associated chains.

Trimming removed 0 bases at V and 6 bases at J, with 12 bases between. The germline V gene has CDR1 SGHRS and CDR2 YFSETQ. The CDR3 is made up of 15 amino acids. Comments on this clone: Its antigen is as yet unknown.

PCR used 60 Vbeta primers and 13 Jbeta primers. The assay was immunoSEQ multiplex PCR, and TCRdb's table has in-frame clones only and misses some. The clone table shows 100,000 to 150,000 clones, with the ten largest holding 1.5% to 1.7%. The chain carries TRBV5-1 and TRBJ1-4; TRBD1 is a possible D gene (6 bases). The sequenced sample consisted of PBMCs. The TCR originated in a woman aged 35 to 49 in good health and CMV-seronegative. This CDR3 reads CASSLGDKMDEKLFF. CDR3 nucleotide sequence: TGCGCCAGCAGCTTGGGGGACAAAATGGATGAAAAACTGTTTTTT.